The present TCR beta chain was sequenced within a study of OX40 agonist ivuxolimab in advanced cancers. Study-wide background: Previous treatment with anti-PD-1, anti-PD-L1 or anti-CTLA-4 therapy was allowed; 35% to 50% had received some.

Sequencing used immunoSEQ multiplex PCR; TCRdb keeps in-frame clones, though not all of them. The table shows roughly 100,000 clones, with around 90% occurring only once. This clone was observed a handful of times. With V trimmed by 7 bases and J by 5 bases, 16 bases remained unmatched. Germline V CDR1 and CDR2: SGHAT, FQNNGV. This CDR3 region has 17 residues. Sequencing was performed on CD4+ or CD8+ T cells sorted from blood, taken in a trial of the OX40 agonist ivuxolimab. This chain connects TRBV11-2 to TRBJ2-5; 10 bases are a match to TRBD2. This receptor was taken from an adult with an advanced solid tumor such as melanoma, head and neck, liver or kidney cancer. CDR3 residues: CASTSDVWLAGEETQYF. DNA of the CDR3: TGTGCCAGCACCTCGGATGTCTGGCTAGCGGGGGAGGAGACCCAGTACTTC.